The 10 T cell receptor beta chains below were found in one sample sequenced in a study of T-cell memory formation after mild COVID-19. TCRdb processed the 5' RACE reads anew with MiXCR; each CDR3 protein has one entry. The data show approximately 180,000 distinct CDR3 sequences, with 16% seen just once and roughly 2.1% held by the top ten. The specimen was PBMCs or a T cell subset sorted from them (not recorded which). These receptors all stem from an adult woman who had mild COVID-19 (a few samples of this study predate the infection). Cell type and time point are not known.

This clonotype was detected ten times or more. The chain is built from TRBV12-3 or TRBV12-4 and TRBJ2-7; weak D call: TRBD1 (6 bases). The germline V and J ends were trimmed by 8 bases and 3 bases, with 14 bases remaining between them. This CDR3 has 13 amino acids. The CDR3 spells CASGKGVGYEQYF. The DNA for the CDR3 is TGTGCCAGCGGGAAGGGGGTTGGCTACGAGCAGTACTTC.

This clonotype was found a few times. This chain connects TRBV24-1 to TRBJ2-7, with D perhaps matching TRBD2 (7 bases). The CDR3 has 13 residues. Trimming left V 4 bases short and J 9 bases short, with 15 bases between. Per the germline V gene, CDR1 is KGHDR and CDR2 is SFDVKD. CDR3 sequence: CATSDRRGAGQYF. Here the CDR3 DNA reads TGTGCCACCAGTGACCGACGGGGGGCCGGGCAGTACTTC.

V and J are TRBV2 and TRBJ1-1, with TRBD1 identical over 8 bases. Germline V CDR1 and CDR2: SNHLY, FYNNEI. There are 14 residues in the CDR3. Trimming cost V 9 bases and J 0 bases; bases outside gene matches: 6. The CDR3 reads CARNRGAMNTEAFF. The CDR3 region has the DNA TGTGCCAGGAACAGGGGGGCTATGAACACTGAAGCTTTCTTT.

In its sample, this clonotype was seen many times. The CDR3 bases are TGCAGCGGCCGACTTAGCGGAGGGGTGGATACGCAGTATTTT. Protein: CSGRLSGGVDTQYF. The V gene is TRBV29-1, the J gene TRBJ2-3; weak D call: TRBD2 (6 bases). Trimming took 7 bases from V and 6 from J, leaving 20 bases between them. The CDR3 length is 14 residues. Germline V gene lookup returns CDR1 SQVTM and CDR2 ANQGSEA.

This clonotype has only a few counts. The chain carries TRBV7-8 and TRBJ2-1; TRBD2 might be the D (6 bases). CDR1 is SGHVS and CDR2 is FQNEAQ in the germline V gene. Trimming cost V 0 bases and J 4 bases, with 13 bases left between them. This CDR3 contains 16 residues. CDR3 DNA sequence: TGTGCCAGCAGCTTAGCACGTAGCGGACTATACAATGAGCAGTTCTTC. Its protein is CASSLARSGLYNEQFF. Combining the CDR3 with reference TRBV7-8 and TRBJ2-1 gives the whole variable domain GAGVSQSPRYKVAKRGQDVALRCDPISGHVSLFWYQQALGQGPEFLTYFQNEAQLDKSGLPSDRFFAERPEGSVSTLKIQRTQQEDSAVYLCASSLARSGLYNEQFFGPGTRLTVL.

The rearrangement uses TRBV7-2 and TRBJ2-7, with 7 positions matching TRBD2. Trimming at V came to 3 bases and at J to 4 bases, leaving 9 bases not matched to a gene. In germline, CDR1 is SGHTA, CDR2 FQGNSA. This CDR3 has 15 amino acids. CDR3 residues: CASSLWGGSTYEQYF. In DNA form, the CDR3 reads TGTGCCAGCAGCTTGTGGGGCGGGAGCACGTACGAGCAGTACTTC.

This clonotype was detected only a few times. The chain has TRBV5-1 and TRBJ2-7; 9 bases map to TRBD1. CDR1 is SGHRS, CDR2 YFSETQ, per germline. Trimming removed 0 bases from V and 3 bases from J; junction bases left unmatched: 4. This CDR3 is built from 15 residues. In DNA form, the CDR3 reads TGCGCCAGCAGCTTGGGTACAGGGGGCATCTACGAGCAGTACTTC. It specifies CASSLGTGGIYEQYF.

V and J are TRBV5-5 and TRBJ2-4; D call uncertain. The germline gives CDR1 SGHKS, CDR2 YYEKEE (reference sequence). This CDR3 is built from 16 residues. Trimming shortened V by 0 bases and J by 7 bases, and 17 bases separated the two germline ends. The CDR3 loop is CASSLGWQVLRNIQYF. In nucleotides, the CDR3 is TGTGCCAGCAGCTTGGGATGGCAGGTCCTGAGGAACATTCAGTACTTC. Looking up the rest from reference TRBV5-5 and TRBJ2-4 gives the full variable domain: DAGVTQSPTHLIKTRGQQVTLRCSPISGHKSVSWYQQVLGQGPQFIFQYYEKEERGRGNFPDRFSARQFPNYSSELNVNALLLGDSALYLCASSLGWQVLRNIQYFGAGTRLSVL.

There are a few counts of this clonotype. The chain joins TRBV29-1 to TRBJ2-7, with 7 bases fitting TRBD2. The CDR3 totals 12 residues. J lost 0 bases, V lost 7 bases, and 3 bases had no gene match. Germline values: CDR1 SQVTM, CDR2 ANQGSEA. CDR3: CSARGDSYEQYF. CDR3 DNA: TGCAGCGCACGGGGGGACTCCTACGAGCAGTACTTC.

The rearrangement joins TRBV12-3 or TRBV12-4 to TRBJ2-1, with TRBD2 identical over 8 bases. The CDR3 totals 16 residues. Germline trimming cut 5 bases from V and 3 bases from J; bases unmatched to any gene: 9. CDR3 in DNA: TGTGCCAGCAGTCCGGGGGGGCCCCCGATCTACAATGAGCAGTTCTTC. Its translation is CASSPGGPPIYNEQFF.